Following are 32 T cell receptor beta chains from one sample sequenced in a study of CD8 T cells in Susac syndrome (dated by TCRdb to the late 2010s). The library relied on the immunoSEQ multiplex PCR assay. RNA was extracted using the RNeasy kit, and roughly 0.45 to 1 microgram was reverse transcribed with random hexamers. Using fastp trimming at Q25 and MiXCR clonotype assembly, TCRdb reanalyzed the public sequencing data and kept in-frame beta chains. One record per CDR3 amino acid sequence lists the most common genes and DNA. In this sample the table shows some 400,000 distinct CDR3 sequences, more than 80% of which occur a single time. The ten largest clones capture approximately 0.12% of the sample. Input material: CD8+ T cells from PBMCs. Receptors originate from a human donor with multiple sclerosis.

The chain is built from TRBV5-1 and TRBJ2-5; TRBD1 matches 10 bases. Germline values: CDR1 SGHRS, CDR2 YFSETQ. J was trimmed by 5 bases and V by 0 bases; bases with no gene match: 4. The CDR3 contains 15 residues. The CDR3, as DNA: TGCGCCAGCAGCTTGGACCCGGGACAGGGGGAGACCCAGTACTTC. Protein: CASSLDPGQGETQYF.

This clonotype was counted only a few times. The DNA of the CDR3 is TGTGCCAGCAGCTTAGTGGAGGTTTCCCGCACAGATACGCAGTATTTT. Amino acids: CASSLVEVSRTDTQYF. The chain is built from TRBV11-2 and TRBJ2-3; D possibly corresponds to TRBD2 (5 bases). The CDR3 length is 16 residues. Trimming removed 1 base from V and 1 base from J, with 12 bases in between. CDR1 and CDR2 (germline): SGHAT, FQNNGV. The whole variable domain, filled in from reference TRBV11-2 and TRBJ2-3, reads EAGVAQSPRYKIIEKRQSVAFWCNPISGHATLYWYQQILGQGPKLLIQFQNNGVVDDSQLPKDRFSAERLKGVDSTLKIQPAKLEDSAVYLCASSLVEVSRTDTQYFGPGTRLTVL.

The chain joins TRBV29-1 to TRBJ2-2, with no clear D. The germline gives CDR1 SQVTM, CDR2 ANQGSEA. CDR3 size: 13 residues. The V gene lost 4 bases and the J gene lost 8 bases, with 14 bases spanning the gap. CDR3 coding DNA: TGCAGCGTTGGAGATACTCCGGTTGGGGAGCTGTTTTTT. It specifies CSVGDTPVGELFF.

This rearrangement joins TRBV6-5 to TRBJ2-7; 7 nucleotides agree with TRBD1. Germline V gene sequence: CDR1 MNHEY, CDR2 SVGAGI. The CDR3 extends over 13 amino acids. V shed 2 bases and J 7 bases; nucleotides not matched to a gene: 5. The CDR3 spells CASSYRGQGEQYF. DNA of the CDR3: TGTGCCAGCAGTTACAGGGGGCAGGGGGAGCAGTACTTC.

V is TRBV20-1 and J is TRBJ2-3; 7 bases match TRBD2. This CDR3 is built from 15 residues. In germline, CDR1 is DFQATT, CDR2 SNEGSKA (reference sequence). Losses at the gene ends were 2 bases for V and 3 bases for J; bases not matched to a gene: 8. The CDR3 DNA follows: TGCAGTGCTAGACCCAAACTAGCGTCTACAGATACGCAGTATTTT. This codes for CSARPKLASTDTQYF.

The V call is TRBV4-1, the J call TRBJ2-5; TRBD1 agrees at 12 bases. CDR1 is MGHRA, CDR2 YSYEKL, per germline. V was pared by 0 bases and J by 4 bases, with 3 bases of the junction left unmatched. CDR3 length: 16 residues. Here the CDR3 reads CASSQEGTGGLETQYF. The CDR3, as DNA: TGCGCCAGCAGCCAAGAAGGGACAGGGGGCCTAGAGACCCAGTACTTC.

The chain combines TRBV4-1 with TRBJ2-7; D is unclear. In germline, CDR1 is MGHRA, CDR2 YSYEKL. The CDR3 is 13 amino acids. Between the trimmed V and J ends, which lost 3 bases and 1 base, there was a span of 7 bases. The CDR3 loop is CASSQSQSYEQYF. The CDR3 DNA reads TGCGCCAGCAGCCAGTCTCAGTCCTACGAGCAGTACTTC.

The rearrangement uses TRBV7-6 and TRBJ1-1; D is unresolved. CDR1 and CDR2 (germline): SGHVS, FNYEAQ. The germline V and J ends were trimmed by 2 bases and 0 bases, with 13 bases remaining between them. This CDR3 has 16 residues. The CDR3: CASSLPRTGMNTEAFF. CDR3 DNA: TGTGCCAGCAGCTTACCCCGTACTGGAATGAACACTGAAGCTTTCTTT. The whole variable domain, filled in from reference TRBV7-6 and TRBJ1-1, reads GAGVSQSPRYKVTKRGQDVALRCDPISGHVSLYWYRQALGQGPEFLTYFNYEAQQDKSGLPNDRFSAERPEGSISTLTIQRTEQRDSAMYRCASSLPRTGMNTEAFFGQGTRLTVV.

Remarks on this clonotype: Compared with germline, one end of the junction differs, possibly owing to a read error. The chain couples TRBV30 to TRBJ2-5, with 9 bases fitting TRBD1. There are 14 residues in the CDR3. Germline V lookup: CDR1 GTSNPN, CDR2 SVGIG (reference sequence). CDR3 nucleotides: TGTGCCTGGAGTCACACAGGGGGCCAAGAGGCCCAGTACTTC. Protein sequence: CAWSHTGGQEAQYF.

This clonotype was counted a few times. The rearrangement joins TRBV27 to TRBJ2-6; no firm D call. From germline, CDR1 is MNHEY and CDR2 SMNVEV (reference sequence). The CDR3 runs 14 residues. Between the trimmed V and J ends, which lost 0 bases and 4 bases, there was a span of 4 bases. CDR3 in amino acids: CASSLSGGANVLTF. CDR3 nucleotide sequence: TGTGCCAGCAGTTTATCGGGGGGGGCCAACGTCCTGACTTTC.

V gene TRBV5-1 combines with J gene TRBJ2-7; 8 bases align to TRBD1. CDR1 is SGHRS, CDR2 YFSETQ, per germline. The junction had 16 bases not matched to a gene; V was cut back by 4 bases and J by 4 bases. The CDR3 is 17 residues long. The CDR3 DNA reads TGCGCCAGCAGCCTGTACGTGGACAGGGAAACGACTTACGAGCAGTACTTC. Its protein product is CASSLYVDRETTYEQYF.

The CDR3 region has the DNA TGTGCCAGCAGTGGCCAACAGCGGAACTACAATGAGCAGTTCTTC. Translation: CASSGQQRNYNEQFF. V is TRBV27 and J is TRBJ2-1, with D possibly being TRBD2 (5 bases). The V gene's germline CDR1 is MNHEY and CDR2 SMNVEV (reference sequence). The V end was cut by 5 bases, the J end by 3 bases, with 14 bases between. This CDR3 spans 15 amino acids.

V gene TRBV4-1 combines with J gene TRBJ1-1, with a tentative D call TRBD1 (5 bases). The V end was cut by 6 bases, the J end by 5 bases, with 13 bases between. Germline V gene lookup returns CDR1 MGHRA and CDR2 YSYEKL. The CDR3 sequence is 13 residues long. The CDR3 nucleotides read TGCGCCAGCAGTCAAAGAGGGGTGACTGAAGCTTTCTTT. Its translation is CASSQRGVTEAFF.

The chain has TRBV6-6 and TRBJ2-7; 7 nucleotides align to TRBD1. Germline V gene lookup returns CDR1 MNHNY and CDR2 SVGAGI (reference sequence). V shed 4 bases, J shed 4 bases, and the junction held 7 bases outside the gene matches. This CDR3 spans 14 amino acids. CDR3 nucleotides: TGTGCCAGCAGTTCCACAGGGGCCCCTTACGAGCAGTACTTC. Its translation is CASSSTGAPYEQYF.

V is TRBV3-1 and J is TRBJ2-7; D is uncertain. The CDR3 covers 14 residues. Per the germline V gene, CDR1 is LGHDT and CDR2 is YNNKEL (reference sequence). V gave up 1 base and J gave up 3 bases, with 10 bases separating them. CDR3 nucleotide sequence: TGTGCCAGCAGCCAAGTACGAAGGAACTACGAGCAGTACTTC. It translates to CASSQVRRNYEQYF.

This chain's CDR3 is CASRVWGGTDTQYF. The CDR3 bases are TGTGCCAGCAGGGTCTGGGGGGGAACAGATACGCAGTATTTT. The chain couples TRBV5-4 to TRBJ2-3; the match to TRBD2 covers 7 bases. With V trimmed by 5 bases and J by 3 bases, 6 bases remained unmatched. Germline loops: CDR1 SGHNT, CDR2 YYREEE (reference sequence). This CDR3 region has 14 residues.

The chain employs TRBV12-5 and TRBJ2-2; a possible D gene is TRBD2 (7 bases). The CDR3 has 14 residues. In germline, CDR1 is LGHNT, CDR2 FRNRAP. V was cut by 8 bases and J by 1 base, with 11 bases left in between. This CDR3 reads CASQGGVNTGELFF. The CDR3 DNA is TGTGCTAGTCAAGGGGGGGTGAACACCGGGGAGCTGTTTTTT.

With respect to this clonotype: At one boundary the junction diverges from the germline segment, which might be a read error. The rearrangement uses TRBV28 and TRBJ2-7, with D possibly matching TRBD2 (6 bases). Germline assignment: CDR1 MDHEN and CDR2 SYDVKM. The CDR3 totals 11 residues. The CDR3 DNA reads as TGTGCCAGCAGTTCCCCGGGGGACTCCGACTTC. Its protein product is CASSSPGDSDF.

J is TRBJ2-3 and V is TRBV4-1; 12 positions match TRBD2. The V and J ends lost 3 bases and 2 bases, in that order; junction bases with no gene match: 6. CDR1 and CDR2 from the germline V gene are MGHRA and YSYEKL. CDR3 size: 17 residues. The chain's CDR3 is CASSHPGLAGTTDTQYF. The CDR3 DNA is TGCGCCAGCAGCCATCCCGGACTAGCGGGGACCACAGATACGCAGTATTTT.

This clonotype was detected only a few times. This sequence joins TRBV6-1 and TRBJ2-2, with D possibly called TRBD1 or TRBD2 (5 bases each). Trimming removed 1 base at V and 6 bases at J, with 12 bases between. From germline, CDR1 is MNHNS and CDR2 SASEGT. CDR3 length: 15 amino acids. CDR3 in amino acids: CASSEGAGRAGELFF. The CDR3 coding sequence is TGTGCCAGCAGTGAAGGTGCAGGGCGGGCCGGGGAGCTGTTTTTT.

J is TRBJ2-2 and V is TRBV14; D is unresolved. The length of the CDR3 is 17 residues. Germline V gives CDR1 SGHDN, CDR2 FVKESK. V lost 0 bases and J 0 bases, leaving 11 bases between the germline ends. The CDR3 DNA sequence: TGTGCCAGCAGCCAAGATCTCGCTGCAACGAACACCGGGGAGCTGTTTTTT. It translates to CASSQDLAATNTGELFF.

The CDR3: CASSYGRPYNEQFF. DNA of the CDR3: TGTGCCAGCAGTTACGGCAGACCGTACAATGAGCAGTTCTTC. The chain uses TRBV6-5 and TRBJ2-1; D is ambiguous. The CDR3 runs 14 residues. V gave up 2 bases and J gave up 4 bases, with 9 bases separating them. The V gene's germline CDR1 is MNHEY and CDR2 SVGAGI.

The CDR3 DNA reads as TGTGCCAGCAGTGGGACAGGGGAGTATAGCAATCAGCCCCAGCATTTT. Amino acid sequence: CASSGTGEYSNQPQHF. The V and J genes are TRBV5-6 and TRBJ1-5; TRBD1 agrees at 10 bases. CDR3 length equals 16 residues. CDR1 and CDR2 from the germline V gene are SGHDT and YYEEEE. After removal of 5 bases from V and 0 bases from J, the junction contained 5 bases not matched to a gene.

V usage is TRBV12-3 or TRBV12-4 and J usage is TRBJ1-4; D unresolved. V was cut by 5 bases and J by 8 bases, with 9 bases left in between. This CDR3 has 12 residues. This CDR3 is CASSTLTEKLFF. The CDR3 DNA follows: TGTGCCAGCAGTACCCTGACAGAAAAACTGTTTTTT.

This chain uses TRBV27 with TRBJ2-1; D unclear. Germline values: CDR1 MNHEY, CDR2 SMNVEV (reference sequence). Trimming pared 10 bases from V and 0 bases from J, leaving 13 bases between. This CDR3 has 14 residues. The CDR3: CATKSPFSYNEQFF. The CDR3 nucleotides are TGTGCCACCAAAAGTCCCTTCTCCTACAATGAGCAGTTCTTC.

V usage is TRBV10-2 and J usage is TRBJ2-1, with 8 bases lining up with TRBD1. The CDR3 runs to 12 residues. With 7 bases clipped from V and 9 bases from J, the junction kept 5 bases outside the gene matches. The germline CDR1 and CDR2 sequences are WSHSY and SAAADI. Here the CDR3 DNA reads TGCGCCAGCACCCAGGGGGCCAGTGAGCAGTTCTTC. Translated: CASTQGASEQFF.

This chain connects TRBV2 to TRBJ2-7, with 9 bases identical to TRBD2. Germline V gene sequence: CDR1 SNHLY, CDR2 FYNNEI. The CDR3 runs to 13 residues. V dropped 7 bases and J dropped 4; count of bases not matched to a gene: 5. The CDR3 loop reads CASITSGPYEQYF. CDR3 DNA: TGTGCCAGCATTACTAGCGGGCCTTACGAGCAGTACTTC.

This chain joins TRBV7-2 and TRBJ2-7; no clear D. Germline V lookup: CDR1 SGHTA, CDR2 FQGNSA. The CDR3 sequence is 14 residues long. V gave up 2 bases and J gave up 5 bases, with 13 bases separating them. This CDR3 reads CASSLSAGTNEQYF. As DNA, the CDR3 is TGTGCCAGCAGCTTAAGTGCCGGCACTAACGAGCAGTACTTC.

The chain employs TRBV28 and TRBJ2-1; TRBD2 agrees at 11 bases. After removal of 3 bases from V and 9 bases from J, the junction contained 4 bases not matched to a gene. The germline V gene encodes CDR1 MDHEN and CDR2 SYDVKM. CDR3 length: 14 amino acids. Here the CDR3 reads CASSFPGTSGEQFF. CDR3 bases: TGTGCCAGCAGTTTTCCCGGGACTAGCGGTGAGCAGTTCTTC.

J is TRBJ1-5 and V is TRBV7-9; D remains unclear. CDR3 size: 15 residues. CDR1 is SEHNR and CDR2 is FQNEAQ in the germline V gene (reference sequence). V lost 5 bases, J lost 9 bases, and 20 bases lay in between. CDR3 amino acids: CASSTSSDGMRPQHF. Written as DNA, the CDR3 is TGTGCCAGCAGCACATCGTCGGACGGTATGAGGCCCCAGCATTTT.

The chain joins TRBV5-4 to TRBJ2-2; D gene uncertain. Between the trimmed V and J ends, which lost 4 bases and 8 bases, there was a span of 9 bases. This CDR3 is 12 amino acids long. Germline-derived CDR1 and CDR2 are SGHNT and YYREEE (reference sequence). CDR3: CASSPKTGELFF. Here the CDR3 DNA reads TGTGCCAGCAGCCCTAAGACAGGGGAGCTGTTTTTT.

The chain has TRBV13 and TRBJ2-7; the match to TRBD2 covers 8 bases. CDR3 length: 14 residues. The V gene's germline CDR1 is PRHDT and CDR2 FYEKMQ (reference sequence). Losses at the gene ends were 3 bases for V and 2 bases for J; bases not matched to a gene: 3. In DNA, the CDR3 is TGTGCCAGCAGCTTTAGCGGGGCCCCCTACGAGCAGTACTTC. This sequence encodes CASSFSGAPYEQYF.